These 13 T cell receptor beta chains came from one sample sequenced in a study (dated by TCRdb to 2022 to 2024). Receptor amplification or capture employed the immunoSEQ multiplex PCR assay. TCRdb retrieved this table from immuneACCESS and kept in-frame rearrangements only. Not all clones are present; in checked studies, unresolved V genes account for under half, and no reason is known for the remainder. The sample table lists about 68,000 clones, roughly 93% of them with a count of one. The ten largest account for roughly 4.6% of the sample. The specimen sequenced was PBMCs. Receptors were obtained from a man aged 35 to 55 with rheumatoid arthritis.

This clone was recorded only once. This sequence joins TRBV14 and TRBJ1-4; D unclear. CDR1 and CDR2 from the germline V gene are SGHDN and FVKESK. Trimming took off 1 base at V and 7 bases at J, with 7 bases between the two ends. CDR3 length equals 13 residues. CDR3 in amino acids: CASSQGRVEKLFF. The CDR3 DNA is TGTGCCAGCAGCCAAGGTCGGGTTGAAAAACTGTTTTTT.

The chain carries TRBV10-3 and TRBJ2-7; D unresolved. Trimming removed 6 bases from V and 2 bases from J, with 20 bases in between. Per germline, CDR1 ENHRY and CDR2 SYGVKD. The CDR3 spans 16 residues. The CDR3 bases are TGTGCCATCAGGTCCGGGTCTCAACATCCCCCCTACGAGCAGTACTTC. Residues: CAIRSGSQHPPYEQYF.

The chain employs TRBV9 and TRBJ1-2; D gene unclear. CDR1 is SGDLS and CDR2 is YYNGEE in the germline V gene. Trimming left V 4 bases short and J 4 bases short, with 11 bases between. The CDR3 is 13 amino acids. The CDR3 loop reads CASSRDSSYGYTF. The DNA of the CDR3 is TGTGCCAGCAGCCGTGATAGCAGCTATGGCTACACCTTC.

This chain links TRBV27 with TRBJ2-3, with 7 bases that match TRBD2. This CDR3 comprises 15 residues. J lost 5 bases, V lost 4 bases, and 9 bases had no gene match. Germline CDR1 reads MNHEY; CDR2 reads SMNVEV (reference sequence). CDR3 bases: TGTGCCAGCAGTTCGAGGGGCGGGAGTCAAGATACGCAGTATTTT. This sequence encodes CASSSRGGSQDTQYF.

The rearrangement links TRBV28 to TRBJ2-6; 12 nucleotides match TRBD1. Germline V gene sequence: CDR1 MDHEN, CDR2 SYDVKM. The CDR3 is 18 residues long. V shed 7 bases and J 1 base; nucleotides not matched to a gene: 8. CDR3 amino acids: CASKIPGQGASGANVLTF. In nucleotides, the CDR3 is TGTGCCAGCAAAATACCGGGACAGGGGGCGTCTGGGGCCAACGTCCTGACTTTC.

This rearrangement joins TRBV18 to TRBJ1-1; 8 nucleotides line up with TRBD1. Germline V lookup: CDR1 KGHSH, CDR2 LQKENI. This CDR3 has 13 residues. J was trimmed by 6 bases and V by 3 bases; bases with no gene match: 3. CDR3: CASSPRTGSEAFF. The CDR3 DNA follows: TGTGCCAGCTCACCCCGGACAGGGTCTGAAGCTTTCTTT.

A single count supports this clone. The rearrangement joins TRBV5-1 to TRBJ2-3; unclear D gene. The CDR3 runs 12 residues. The germline gives CDR1 SGHRS, CDR2 YFSETQ. The V end lost 0 bases, the J end lost 4 bases, and 3 bases lay between the germline ends. CDR3 residues: CASSLEADTQYF. The CDR3 DNA is TGCGCCAGCAGCTTGGAAGCAGATACGCAGTATTTT.

The rearrangement uses TRBV5-6 and TRBJ1-5, with D perhaps TRBD1 (5 bases). Looked up from germline, CDR1 is SGHDT and CDR2 is YYEEEE. Trimming pared 2 bases from V and 6 bases from J, leaving 6 bases between. The CDR3 sequence is 12 residues long. The DNA for the CDR3 is TGTGCCAGCAGCTTCGGGGGTCAGCCCCAGCATTTT. This encodes CASSFGGQPQHF.

This chain links TRBV27 with TRBJ2-1; D is uncertain. CDR1 is MNHEY, CDR2 SMNVEV, per germline (reference sequence). V gave up 7 bases and J gave up 9 bases, with 13 bases separating them. There are 12 residues in the CDR3. This CDR3 is CASKAPLGEQFF. CDR3 coding DNA: TGTGCCAGCAAGGCGCCCCTAGGTGAGCAGTTCTTC.

The rearrangement uses TRBV5-1 and TRBJ2-3; TRBD1 matches 7 bases. This CDR3 spans 15 amino acids. Germline CDR1 is SGHRS and CDR2 is YFSETQ. J gave up 1 base and V 0 bases, and 2 bases lay outside the gene matches. The DNA for the CDR3 is TGCGCCAGCAGCTTGGCCGGGACAGGCACAGATACGCAGTATTTT. This encodes CASSLAGTGTDTQYF.

This clone appeared a single time. The gene calls are TRBV27 and TRBJ1-2; 9 nucleotides match TRBD1. Germline V gene sequence: CDR1 MNHEY, CDR2 SMNVEV (reference sequence). With V trimmed by 5 bases and J by 2 bases, 6 bases remained unmatched. The CDR3 totals 15 residues. For the CDR3, the DNA is TGTGCCAGCAGTCTAGGACAGGGGAGGAACTATGGCTACACCTTC. It codes for CASSLGQGRNYGYTF.

The V and J genes are TRBV20-1 and TRBJ2-7; no definite D call. V shed 3 bases and J shed 2 bases, with 11 bases lying between them. Germline V CDR1 and CDR2: DFQATT, SNEGSKA (reference sequence). The CDR3 totals 13 residues. CDR3: CSASTTATYEQYF. DNA of the CDR3: TGCAGTGCTAGTACCACGGCAACCTACGAGCAGTACTTC.

This clone has only a few counts. The gene calls are TRBV5-1 and TRBJ1-2, with D uncertain. CDR1 is SGHRS, CDR2 YFSETQ, per germline. V was clipped by 4 bases and J by 0 bases, with 7 bases between them. The CDR3 contains 13 residues. CDR3 nucleotide sequence: TGCGCCAGCAGCCAGACAACTAACTATGGCTACACCTTC. Translated, it gives CASSQTTNYGYTF.